The clone carrying this T cell receptor (beta chain) was observed at least ten times. What it recognizes is unknown. CDR1 is SGHDT, CDR2 YYEEEE, per germline. J lost 4 bases, V lost 4 bases, and 6 bases had no gene match. The CDR3 loop spans 14 amino acids. This entry comes from a study of neurological immune-mediated disorders. The study's findings and limits: The multiple sclerosis repertoire cluster was not associated with any clinical or MRI feature. None of the CDR3 amino acid sequences of expanded clones were shared across subjects, and this suggested private repertoires in all groups.

The unsorted libraries originated from 2 million PBMCs that had been stored at -80 C. Every sequencing run generated over 180 million TCR-beta sequences from 15-18 subjects. One entry per CDR3 protein, called by TCRdb with MiXCR from the 5' RACE reads. This table has 55,000 to 65,000 distinct CDR3 sequences, approximately 3.7% appearing once. The chain joins TRBV5-6 to TRBJ1-1; 8 bases align to TRBD1. The source of this sequence is a woman aged 45 to 65 with multiple sclerosis. The sequencing input was PBMCs. CDR3 amino acids: CASSGTGSVTEAFF. The DNA for the CDR3 is TGTGCCAGCAGCGGGACAGGATCTGTCACTGAAGCTTTCTTT.